This entry features one T cell receptor beta chain sequence. Its antigen remains unidentified. Base quality data are lacking; no much larger clone is found one base away. CDR1 PRHDT and CDR2 FYEKMQ were looked up in the germline V gene (reference sequence). Trimming removed 5 bases from V and 2 bases from J; the gene matches leave 4 bases unexplained. Reading from cysteine to phenylalanine, the CDR3 counts 15 amino acids. Kept here is only the CDR3 DNA, which spans 45 bases and is read in frame from base 1. Patients with a history of autoimmune disease or receiving systemic immunosuppression were excluded from the trial. Peripheral blood for TCR sequencing was drawn from every dose cohort at baseline, at cycle 4 day 1 and at cycle 7 day 1. The samples were taken from a phase I, first-in-human, multicenter, open-label dose-escalation trial of ivuxolimab. Adults with locally advanced or metastatic head and neck squamous cell, hepatocellular, melanoma or renal cell carcinoma were enrolled in the trial. Before TCR sequencing, CD4+ and CD8+ T cells were separately sorted from peripheral blood.

This specimen comes from a study of OX40 agonist ivuxolimab in advanced cancers. Looking at the study overall: Ivuxolimab was a fully human IgG2 agonistic monoclonal antibody targeting the costimulatory receptor OX40 (CD134). The dose-escalation cohort was 82.7% male with a mean age of around 64 years, ranging from about 23 to 85. Of the roughly 53 patients in dose escalation, 19 had hepatocellular carcinoma, roughly 15 had melanoma, 9 had renal cell carcinoma and 9 had head and neck cancer. The monotherapy dose-escalation portion (N ≈ 52 patients) of the phase I ivuxolimab trial is reported in the paper. Patients were allowed to have had prior anti-PD-1, anti-PD-L1 or anti-CTLA-4 therapy, and approximately 40% of the dose-escalation patients had been treated with checkpoint inhibitors. Partial responses occurred in three dose-escalation patients: two with cutaneous melanoma and one with hepatocellular carcinoma. Intravenous ivuxolimab was administered to patients every 2 weeks at six dose levels: 0.01, 0.1, 0.3, 1.5, 3 and 10 mg/kg. Peripheral TCRbeta sequencing aimed to test whether ivuxolimab altered TCR sequence diversity and caused clonal T-cell expansion. What the authors observed across the whole study: Antigen specificity was not determined for the clonally expanded peripheral T cells. After ivuxolimab, CD8+ T cells had more expanded clones than CD4+ T cells on average. Low levels of normalized T-cell clonal expansion were also seen in some patients who did not respond. In partial responders in the 0.1-3.0 mg/kg groups, normalized peripheral clonal expansion was found to be among the lowest, especially among CD8+ T cells. At doses from 0.1 to 3.0 mg/kg, clonal expansion was seen in both CD4+ and CD8+ blood T cells between baseline and week 6.

Genomic DNA was extracted from sorted cells for sequencing of the TCRbeta CDR3 region. TCRbeta CDR3 regions were sequenced using the immunoSEQ Assay. TCRdb carries this immuneACCESS record with in-frame sequences only. Its versions omit some clonotypes, under half of them owing to an unresolved V gene in the studies checked, with the rest unexplained. This sample lists roughly 57,000 clones; less than 85% were detected once. The ten largest account for 10% to 15% of the sample. The TCR originated in an adult with an advanced solid tumor such as melanoma, head and neck, liver or kidney cancer. The source material was CD4+ or CD8+ T cells sorted from blood, sampled in a trial of the OX40 agonist ivuxolimab. This sequence uses TRBV13 and TRBJ2-1, with 9 bases in between that match TRBD2. The DNA is as follows: TGTGCCAGCAGCGTGACTAGCGGAACCTACAATGAGCAGTTCTTC. It codes for CASSVTSGTYNEQFF.